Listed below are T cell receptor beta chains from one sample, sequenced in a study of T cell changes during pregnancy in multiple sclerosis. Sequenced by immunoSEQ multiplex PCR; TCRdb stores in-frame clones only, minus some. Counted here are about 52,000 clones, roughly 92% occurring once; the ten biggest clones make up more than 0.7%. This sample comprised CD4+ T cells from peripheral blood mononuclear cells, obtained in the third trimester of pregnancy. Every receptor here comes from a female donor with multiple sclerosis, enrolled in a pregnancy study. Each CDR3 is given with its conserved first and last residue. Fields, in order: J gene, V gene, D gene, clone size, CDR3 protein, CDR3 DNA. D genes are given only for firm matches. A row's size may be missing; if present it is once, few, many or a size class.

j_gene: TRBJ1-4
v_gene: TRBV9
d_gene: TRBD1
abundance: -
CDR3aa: CASSGGAGGEKLFF
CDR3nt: TGTGCCAGCAGCGGGGGGGCAGGGGGAGAAAAACTGTTTTTT

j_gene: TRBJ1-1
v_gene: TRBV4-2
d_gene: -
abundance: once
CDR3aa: CASSQGGREGNTEAFF
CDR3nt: TGTGCCAGCAGCCAAGGAGGCCGGGAGGGCAACACTGAAGCTTTCTTT

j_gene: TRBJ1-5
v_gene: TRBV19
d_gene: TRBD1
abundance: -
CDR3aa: CASRGQGGASNQPQHF
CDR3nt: TGTGCCAGTCGAGGACAGGGAGGGGCTAGCAATCAGCCCCAGCATTTT

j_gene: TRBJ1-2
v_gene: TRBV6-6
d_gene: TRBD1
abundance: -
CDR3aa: CASSYPRGQPFYGYTF
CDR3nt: TGTGCCAGCAGTTACCCCAGGGGGCAGCCCTTCTATGGCTACACCTTC

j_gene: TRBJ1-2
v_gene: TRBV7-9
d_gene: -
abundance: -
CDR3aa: CASSLEQGFGYTF
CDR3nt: TGTGCCAGCAGCTTAGAACAGGGCTTTGGCTACACCTTC

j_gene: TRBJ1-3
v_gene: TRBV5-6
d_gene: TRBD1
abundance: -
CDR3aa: CASSLGQGTNTIYF
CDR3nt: TGTGCCAGCAGCTTGGGACAGGGGACAAACACCATATATTTT

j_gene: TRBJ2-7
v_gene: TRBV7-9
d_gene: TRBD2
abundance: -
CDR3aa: CASRPSGERGGEQYF
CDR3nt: TGTGCCAGCAGGCCGAGCGGGGAGCGGGGAGGCGAGCAGTACTTC

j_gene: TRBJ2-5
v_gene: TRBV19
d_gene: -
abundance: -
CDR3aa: CASSTTAETQYF
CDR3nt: TGTGCCAGTAGTACCACCGCGGAGACCCAGTACTTC

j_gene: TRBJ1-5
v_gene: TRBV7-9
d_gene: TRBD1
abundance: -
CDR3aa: CASSPTGVRNQPQHF
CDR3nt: TGTGCCAGCAGCCCTACAGGGGTCAGGAATCAGCCCCAGCATTTT

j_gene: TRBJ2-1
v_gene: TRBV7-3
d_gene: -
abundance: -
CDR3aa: CASSLVGGNNEQFF
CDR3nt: TGTGCCAGCAGCTTAGTGGGGGGAAACAATGAGCAGTTCTTC

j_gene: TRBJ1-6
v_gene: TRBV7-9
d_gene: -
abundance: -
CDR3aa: CASSLGPQSLHF
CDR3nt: TGTGCCAGCAGCTTAGGCCCCCAGTCCCTCCACTTT

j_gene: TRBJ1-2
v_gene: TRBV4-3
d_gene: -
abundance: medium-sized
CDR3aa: CASSQEGARYGYTF
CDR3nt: TGCGCCAGCAGCCAAGAGGGGGCGAGGTATGGCTACACCTTC

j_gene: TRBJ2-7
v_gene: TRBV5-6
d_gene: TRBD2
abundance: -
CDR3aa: CASSGLAGGFNEQYF
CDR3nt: TGTGCCAGCAGCGGCTTAGCGGGGGGATTCAACGAGCAGTACTTC

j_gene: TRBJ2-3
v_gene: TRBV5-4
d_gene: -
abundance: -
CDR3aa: CASSGGSTDTQYF
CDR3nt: TGTGCCAGCAGCGGGGGGAGCACAGATACGCAGTATTTT

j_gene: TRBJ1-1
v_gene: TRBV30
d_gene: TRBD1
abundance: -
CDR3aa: CAWSVASLKDRGTKAFF
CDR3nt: TGTGCCTGGAGTGTCGCAAGTCTAAAGGACAGGGGTACAAAAGCTTTCTTT

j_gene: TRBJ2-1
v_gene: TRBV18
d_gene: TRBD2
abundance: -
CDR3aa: CASSPPNSGGSYNEQFF
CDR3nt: TGTGCCAGCTCACCACCGAATAGCGGGGGATCCTACAATGAGCAGTTCTTC

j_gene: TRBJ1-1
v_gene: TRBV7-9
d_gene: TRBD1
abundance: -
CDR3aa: CASSFPRGTGRVNTEAFF
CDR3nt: TGTGCCAGCAGCTTCCCCCGGGGGACAGGGCGGGTAAACACTGAAGCTTTCTTT

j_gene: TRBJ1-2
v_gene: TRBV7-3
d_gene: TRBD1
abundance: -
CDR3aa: CASRPDRGSGGYTF
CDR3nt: TGTGCCAGCAGACCTGACAGGGGCTCGGGGGGCTACACCTTC

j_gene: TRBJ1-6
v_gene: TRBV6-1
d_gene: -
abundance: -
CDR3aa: CASSEHGTSSYNSPLHF
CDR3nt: TGTGCCAGCAGTGAACACGGGACAAGCTCCTATAATTCACCCCTCCACTTT

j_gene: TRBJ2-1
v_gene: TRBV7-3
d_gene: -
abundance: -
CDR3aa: CASSPRGQLYNEQFF
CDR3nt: TGTGCCAGCAGCCCGAGAGGACAGCTCTACAATGAGCAGTTCTTC

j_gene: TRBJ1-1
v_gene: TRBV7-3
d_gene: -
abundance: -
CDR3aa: CASSRSGGATEAFF
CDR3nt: TGTGCCAGCAGCCGTTCGGGGGGGGCCACTGAAGCTTTCTTT

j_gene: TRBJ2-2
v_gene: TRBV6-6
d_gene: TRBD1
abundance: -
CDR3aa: CATPARQGITGELFF
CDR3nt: TGTGCCACCCCAGCGCGACAGGGGATCACCGGGGAGCTGTTTTTT